This TCR beta chain was profiled in a study of cytotoxic CD8 clonotypes in ibrutinib-treated CLL. Study-level background: With a range of 6 to 36, the median treatment time before response samples were taken was more than nine months. Samples had a mean of around 260,000 productive templates and some 88,000 productive rearrangements.

The trim removed 1 base at V and 4 bases at J, leaving 1 base unmatched. Per the germline V gene, CDR1 is SGHNT and CDR2 is YENEEA. This CDR3 is 15 amino acids long. With respect to this clone: Its target is not known.

The study's findings and limits: Higher clonality was seen at ibrutinib response and a return toward baseline at progression. A difference in sampling times existed between sustained-remission and progressing patients.

The protocol was immunoSEQ multiplex PCR, while the TCRdb copy is restricted to in-frame clones and leaves out a portion. The sample yields around 310,000 clones, 80% seen once. This sample comprised PBMCs, obtained before ibrutinib treatment. The receptor comes from a human donor with chronic lymphocytic leukemia. The V call is TRBV11-3, the J call TRBJ2-1; 10 nucleotides align to TRBD2. The CDR3 spells CASSLGTSGYNEQFF. The CDR3 nucleotides are TGTGCCAGCAGCTTAGGGACTAGCGGTTACAATGAGCAGTTCTTC.